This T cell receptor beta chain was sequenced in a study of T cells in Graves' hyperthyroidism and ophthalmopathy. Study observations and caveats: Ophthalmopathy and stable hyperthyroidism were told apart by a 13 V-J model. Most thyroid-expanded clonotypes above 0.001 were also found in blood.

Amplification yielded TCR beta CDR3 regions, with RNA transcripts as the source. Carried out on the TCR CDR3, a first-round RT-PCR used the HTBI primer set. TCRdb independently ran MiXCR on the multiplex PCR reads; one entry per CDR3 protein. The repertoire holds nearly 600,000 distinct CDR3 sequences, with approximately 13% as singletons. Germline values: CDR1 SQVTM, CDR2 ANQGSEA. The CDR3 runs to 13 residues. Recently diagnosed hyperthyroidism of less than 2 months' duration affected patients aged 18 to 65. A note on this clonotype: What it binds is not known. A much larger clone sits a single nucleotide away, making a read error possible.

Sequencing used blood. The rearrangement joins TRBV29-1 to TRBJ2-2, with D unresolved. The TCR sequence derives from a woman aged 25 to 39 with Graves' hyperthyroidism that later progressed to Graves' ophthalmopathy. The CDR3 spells CSALTTTAEELFF. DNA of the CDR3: TGCAGTGCTCTTACAACAACCGCCGAGGAGCTGTTTTTT.